This T cell receptor beta chain was documented in a study of blood T cell repertoires in COVID-19. Looking at the study overall: Some COVID-19 samples were acute and others convalescent; all came from the United States, Italy and Spain. PBMCs, B-cell-depleted T cells, or T cells provided the cDNA or gDNA that made up the material.

Authors' methods: Reference gene primers were amplified, and this amplification served to estimate nucleated cell counts. Assay: immunoSEQ multiplex PCR; the TCRdb copy retains only in-frame clones and omits some. The V and J calls and clone size are taken from that table; D and trimming were inferred from the DNA. The table shows around 95,000 clones, with 80% occurring only once. CDR1 is LNHDA and CDR2 is SQIVND in the germline V gene (reference sequence). V gave up 6 bases and J gave up 3 bases; unmatched junction bases: 3. The CDR3 runs to 14 residues. The sample taken for sequencing was peripheral blood. The chain uses TRBV19 and TRBJ2-3; TRBD1 aligns across 10 bases. This TCR was recovered from a woman in her sixties or seventies with acute or convalescent COVID-19. The CDR3 DNA is TGTGCCAGTAGGGACAGGGGGTCTACAGATACGCAGTATTTT. Translation gives CASRDRGSTDTQYF. Looking up the rest from reference TRBV19 and TRBJ2-3 gives the full variable domain: DGGITQSPKYLFRKEGQNVTLSCEQNLNHDAMYWYRQDPGQGLRLIYYSQIVNDFQKGDIAEGYSVSREKKESFPLTVTSAQKNPTAFYLCASRDRGSTDTQYFGPGTRLTVL.